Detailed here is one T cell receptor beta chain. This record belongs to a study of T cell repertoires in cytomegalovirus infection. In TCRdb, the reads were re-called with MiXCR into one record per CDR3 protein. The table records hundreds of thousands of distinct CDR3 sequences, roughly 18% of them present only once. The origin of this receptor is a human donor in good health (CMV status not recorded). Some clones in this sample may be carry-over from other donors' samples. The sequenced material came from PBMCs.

The CDR3: CSARGGGGRPYEQYF. CDR3 coding DNA: TGCAGTGCTAGAGGGGGGGGGGGCCGGCCTTACGAGCAGTACTTC. The chain uses TRBV20-1 and TRBJ2-7; a weak D match, TRBD2 (7 bases). Between the trimmed V and J ends, which lost 1 base and 4 bases, there was a span of 17 bases. The CDR3 is 15 amino acids. CDR1 is DFQATT and CDR2 is SNEGSKA in the germline V gene (reference sequence).